This T cell receptor beta chain emerged from a study of T-cell reconstitution after alpha-beta-depleted transplantation in children (dated by TCRdb to 2016 to 2017). Looking at the study overall: Using TCR repertoire profiling, the study followed T-cell immune reconstitution in a quantitative way in children after TCRalphabeta/CD19-depleted allogeneic hematopoietic cell transplantation. Broader findings and caveats from the paper: Apparently early alphabetaT-cell count recovery about two months after transplant reportedly relied on only several hundred rapidly expanded clones derived from non-depleted graft cells. Over the following months the frequencies of hyperexpanded clones went down, and after one year T-cell counts and TCRbeta diversity were mostly credited to newly produced T cells. In some patients, the high TCRbeta diversity seen at day 60 was put down to recipient T cells and intrathymic progenitors that had survived conditioning.

Remarks on this clonotype: Its specific antigen is unknown. Base qualities are missing; no much larger clone stands one base away.

Inclusive of the bounding cysteine and phenylalanine, the CDR3 is 16 residues long. Only the CDR3 DNA is retained, 48 bases long and in frame from the first base. V is pared back by 3 bases and J by 1 base, with 13 bases lying between the germline termini. The library was obtained by PCR. TCRdb lists the instrument as Illumina HiSeq 2500. To normalize quantification of the TCRbeta repertoire, the TCR libraries were built with molecular barcoding that relied on unique molecular identifiers. TCRdb took the public reads, trimmed them with fastp at Q25, ran MiXCR for clone calling and kept in-frame beta chains. Duplicate CDR3 protein sequences are folded into a single record with the most common DNA and genes. The sample table shows about 250,000 distinct CDR3 sequences, and 24% are seen once. Together, the top ten hold about 5% of the sample. Interpreted using the paper, the treatment or condition label stands for: allogeneic hematopoietic cell transplantation with graft depleted of TCRalphabeta T cells and CD19 B cells. Transplant recipients were children who received TCRalphabeta/CD19-depleted allogeneic hematopoietic cell grafts.

This clonotype was obtained from a female patient aged 2 to 10 who had a stem cell transplant for congenital amegakaryocytic thrombocytopenia, so the T cells may come from the graft donor. This sample comprised PBMCs, mostly from graft donor cells, obtained 360 days after TCRalphabeta/CD19-depleted stem cell transplant. The chain employs TRBV12-3 or TRBV12-4 and TRBJ1-5, and TRBD1 may be the D gene, going by 6 matching bases. DNA sequence: TGTGCCAGCAGTTTGGGCGGACAGAGAAGCAATCAGCCCCAGCATTTT. This encodes CASSLGGQRSNQPQHF.